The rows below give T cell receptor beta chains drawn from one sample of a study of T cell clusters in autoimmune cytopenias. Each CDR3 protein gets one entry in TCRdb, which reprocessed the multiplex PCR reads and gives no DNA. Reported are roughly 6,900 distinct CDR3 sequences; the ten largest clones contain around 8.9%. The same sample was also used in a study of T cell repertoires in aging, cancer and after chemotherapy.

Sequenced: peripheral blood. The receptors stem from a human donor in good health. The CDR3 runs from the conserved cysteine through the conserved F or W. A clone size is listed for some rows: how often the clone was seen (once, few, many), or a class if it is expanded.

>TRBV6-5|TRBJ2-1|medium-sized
CASSYSGGYNEQFF
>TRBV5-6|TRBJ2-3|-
CASSAGTGPNTDTQYF
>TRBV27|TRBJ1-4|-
CASRSTGSGEKLFF
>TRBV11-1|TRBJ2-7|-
CARSLGPSGGIYEQYF
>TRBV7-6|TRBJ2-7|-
CASSTGLAGSQQYF
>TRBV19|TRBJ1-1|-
CASSIIKMSSDTEAFF
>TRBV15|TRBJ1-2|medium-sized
CATSGRDYGYTF
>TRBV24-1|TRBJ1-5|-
CATSDDRGGSQPQHF
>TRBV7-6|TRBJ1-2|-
CASSLGSMAIYGYTF
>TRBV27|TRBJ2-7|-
CASSVDRDSYEQYF
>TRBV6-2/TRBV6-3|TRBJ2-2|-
CASSYSEDTAVTGELFF
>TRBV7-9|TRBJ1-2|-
CASSLARDSGGYTF
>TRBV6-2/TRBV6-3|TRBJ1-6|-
CASSYRFGGDSPLHF
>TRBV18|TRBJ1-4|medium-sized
CASSPPNDGNRGRTEKLFF
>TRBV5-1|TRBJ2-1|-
CASSLALNNEQFF
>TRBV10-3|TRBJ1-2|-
CAISWTGGYGYTF
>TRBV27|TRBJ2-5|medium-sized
CASRTGWETQYF
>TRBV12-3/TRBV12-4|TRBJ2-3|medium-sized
CASLETSGGDTQYF
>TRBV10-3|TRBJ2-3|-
CAIHPLAGGTDTQYF
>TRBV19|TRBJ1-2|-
CASSPKYGYTF
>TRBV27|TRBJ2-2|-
CASSREGRSGTGDTGELFF
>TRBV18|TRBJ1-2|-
CASSWGIQPTNYGYTF
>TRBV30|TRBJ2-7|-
CAWSPGLGDEQYF
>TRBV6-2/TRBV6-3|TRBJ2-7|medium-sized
CASSTSYEQYF
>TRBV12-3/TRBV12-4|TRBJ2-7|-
CASSPALAGGPSQQYF